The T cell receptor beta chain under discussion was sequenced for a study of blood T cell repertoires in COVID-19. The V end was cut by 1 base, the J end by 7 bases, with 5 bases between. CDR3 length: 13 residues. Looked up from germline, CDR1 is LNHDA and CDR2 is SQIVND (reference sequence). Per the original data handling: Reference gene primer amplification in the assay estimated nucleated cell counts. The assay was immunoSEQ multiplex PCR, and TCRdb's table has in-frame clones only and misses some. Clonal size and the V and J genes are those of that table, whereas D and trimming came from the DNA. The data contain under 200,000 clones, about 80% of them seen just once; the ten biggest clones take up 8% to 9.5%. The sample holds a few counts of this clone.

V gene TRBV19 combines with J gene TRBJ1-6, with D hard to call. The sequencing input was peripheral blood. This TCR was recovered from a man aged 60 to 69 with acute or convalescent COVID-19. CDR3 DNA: TGTGCCAGTAGTATAGCCCAAAATTCACCCCTCCACTTT. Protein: CASSIAQNSPLHF.